These 28 T cell receptor beta chains came from one sample sequenced in a study of T cells in Graves' hyperthyroidism and ophthalmopathy. Researchers amplified the TCR beta CDR3 regions from RNA transcripts. HTBI primers drove first-round RT-PCR of the TCR CDR3. TCRdb fed the multiplex PCR reads into MiXCR, producing one record per CDR3 protein. In the table there are 750,000 to 950,000 distinct CDR3 sequences, about 38% of which are singletons. Sequences were obtained from blood. These receptors were taken from a man aged 18 to 35 with Graves' hyperthyroidism.

The chain recombines TRBV7-6 with TRBJ2-2, with 9 bases identical to TRBD1. Germline values: CDR1 SGHVS, CDR2 FNYEAQ. Germline trimming cut 5 bases from V and 3 bases from J; bases unmatched to any gene: 7. This CDR3 has 16 amino acids. The CDR3 loop is CASSPIGDRDTGELFF. The CDR3 DNA sequence: TGTGCCAGCAGCCCGATTGGGGACAGGGACACCGGGGAGCTGTTTTTT.

For this clonotype: At one end, the junction sequence differs from germline, possibly due to a read error. The chain is built from TRBV6-1 and TRBJ2-5; 7 bases map to TRBD2. CDR1 is MNHNS and CDR2 is SASEGT in the germline V gene. This CDR3 region has 13 residues. CDR3 loop: CASRAGETEPQYF. Here the CDR3 DNA reads TGTGCCAGCAGGGCGGGGGAGACAGAGCCCCAGTACTTC.

The V and J genes are TRBV12-3 or TRBV12-4 and TRBJ1-5; D is uncertain. This CDR3 is 13 amino acids long. V gave up 5 bases and J gave up 7 bases, with 12 bases separating them. In nucleotides, the CDR3 is TGTGCCAGCAGTCGCCGCGAGGGCCAGCCCCAGCATTTT. Its protein product is CASSRREGQPQHF.

The rearrangement links TRBV9 to TRBJ2-5; a possible D gene is TRBD1 (6 bases). This CDR3 is 14 amino acids long. Trimming took off 5 bases at V and 5 bases at J, with 16 bases between the two ends. CDR1 and CDR2 from the germline V gene are SGDLS and YYNGEE. CDR3: CASSFQQGGETQYF. The CDR3 nucleotides are TGTGCCAGCAGTTTCCAACAGGGTGGGGAGACCCAGTACTTC.

The chain links TRBV11-1 to TRBJ1-1; 9 bases agree with TRBD1. CDR3 length: 14 amino acids. Looked up from germline, CDR1 is SGHAT and CDR2 is FQDESV (reference sequence). The J segment lost 6 bases and the V segment lost 5 bases, leaving 7 bases of the junction unmatched. This CDR3 is CASSNRGPISEAFF. The CDR3 coding sequence is TGTGCCAGCAGCAACAGGGGGCCTATCTCTGAAGCTTTCTTT.

The V call is TRBV28, the J call TRBJ1-6; D call uncertain. The ends were cut back, 4 bases at V and 7 bases at J, with 14 bases in the middle. This CDR3 is 15 amino acids long. Germline CDR1 and CDR2: MDHEN and SYDVKM. The chain's CDR3 is CASSSRIGWNSPLHF. The CDR3 bases are TGTGCCAGCAGTTCTCGAATCGGGTGGAATTCACCCCTCCACTTT.

In its sample, this clonotype was seen a few times. The chain recombines TRBV13 with TRBJ2-6; D possibly corresponds to TRBD1 (5 bases). This CDR3 region has 16 residues. Germline CDR1 reads PRHDT; CDR2 reads FYEKMQ (reference sequence). V gave up 5 bases and J gave up 2 bases, with 13 bases separating them. The CDR3 coding sequence is TGTGCCAGCAGCATCCTCCTGGGGCCTGGGGCCAACGTCCTGACTTTC. Amino acid sequence: CASSILLGPGANVLTF.

This chain joins TRBV10-3 and TRBJ2-7; D is possibly TRBD2 (5 bases). V lost 3 bases and J 3 bases, leaving 6 bases between the germline ends. The CDR3 is 12 amino acids. The germline CDR1 and CDR2 sequences are ENHRY and SYGVKD. This CDR3 reads CAISDGGYEQYF. CDR3 sequence (DNA): TGTGCCATCAGTGACGGAGGCTACGAGCAGTACTTC.

This clonotype was observed a handful of times. This rearrangement joins TRBV9 to TRBJ2-3; 9 bases are shared with TRBD2. CDR1 is SGDLS, CDR2 YYNGEE, per germline. The V segment lost 4 bases and the J segment 6 bases; nucleotides outside the gene matches: 6. This CDR3 is built from 14 residues. The CDR3 nucleotides read TGTGCCAGCAGCCCGGGACTAGCTGGGGATACGCAGTATTTT. It yields the protein CASSPGLAGDTQYF. The whole variable domain, filled in from reference TRBV9 and TRBJ2-3, reads DSGVTQTPKHLITATGQRVTLRCSPRSGDLSVYWYQQSLDQGLQFLIQYYNGEERAKGNILERFSAQQFPDLHSELNLSSLELGDSALYFCASSPGLAGDTQYFGPGTRLTVL.

The chain carries TRBV15 and TRBJ1-1, with TRBD1 matching over 12 bases. Germline V gene sequence: CDR1 LNHNV, CDR2 YYDKDF (reference sequence). CDR3 length equals 17 residues. Trimming cost V 3 bases and J 10 bases; bases outside gene matches: 15. The CDR3 protein is CATSRGTGGLRGSLAFF. The CDR3, as DNA: TGTGCCACCAGCAGGGGGACAGGGGGCCTCAGGGGATCTTTAGCTTTCTTT.

The chain has TRBV10-2 and TRBJ1-2; possible D gene TRBD1, 5 bases. The CDR3 contains 13 residues. The ends were cut back, 10 bases at V and 4 bases at J, with 16 bases in the middle. Germline values: CDR1 WSHSY, CDR2 SAAADI. This CDR3 is CATWTEGLYGYTF. Here the CDR3 DNA reads TGCGCCACCTGGACGGAGGGACTCTATGGCTACACCTTC.

The chain links TRBV2 to TRBJ1-2, with 8 nucleotides matching TRBD1. In germline, CDR1 is SNHLY, CDR2 FYNNEI. This CDR3 contains 13 residues. Unmatched junction bases numbered 7, after V lost 5 bases and J lost 8 bases. Written as DNA, the CDR3 is TGTGCCAGCAGTTTAGGACAGGGCAAGGGCTACACCTTC. Translation gives CASSLGQGKGYTF. Filled out from reference TRBV2 and TRBJ1-2, the complete variable domain reads EPEVTQTPSHQVTQMGQEVILRCVPISNHLYFYWYRQILGQKVEFLVSFYNNEISEKSEIFDDQFSVERPDGSNFTLKIRSTKLEDSAMYFCASSLGQGKGYTFGSGTRLTVV.

This clonotype was counted a single time. This sequence joins TRBV25-1 and TRBJ2-7, with 7 positions matching TRBD1. Germline-derived CDR1 and CDR2 are MGHDK and SYGVNS. CDR3 size: 15 residues. V was clipped by 2 bases and J by 6 bases; unmatched bases: 10. The CDR3 region has the DNA TGTGCCAGCAGTGAACCCTTGGACAGGTCGGGCGAGCAGTACTTC. The encoded protein is CASSEPLDRSGEQYF.

The chain uses TRBV9 and TRBJ1-1; D is undetermined. The CDR3 length is 13 residues. V lost 6 bases to trimming and J lost 4 bases, with 13 bases between them. Germline V gene sequence: CDR1 SGDLS, CDR2 YYNGEE. The CDR3 here is CASTRAVSTEAFF. Written as DNA, the CDR3 is TGTGCCAGCACTAGGGCTGTCAGCACTGAAGCTTTCTTT.

Turning to this clonotype: This clone may be a read error of a much larger clone one base away. The V gene is TRBV7-9, the J gene TRBJ1-2, with a tentative D call TRBD1 (6 bases). Trimming removed 0 bases at V and 7 bases at J, with 9 bases between. The CDR3 covers 13 residues. The germline CDR1 and CDR2 sequences are SEHNR and FQNEAQ (reference sequence). CDR3 sequence reads: CASSLAGGVGYTF. CDR3 bases: TGTGCCAGCAGCTTAGCCGGGGGCGTTGGCTACACCTTC.

At least ten counts were recorded for this clonotype. The chain joins TRBV10-3 to TRBJ2-7; either TRBD1 or TRBD2 may supply D (5 bases each). The length of the CDR3 is 13 residues. Per germline, CDR1 ENHRY and CDR2 SYGVKD. Trimming removed 6 bases from V and 3 bases from J, with 12 bases in between. Here the CDR3 reads CAIRPGTFYEQYF. In DNA, the CDR3 is TGTGCCATCAGACCCGGGACCTTCTACGAGCAGTACTTC.

This clonotype was picked up many times. This chain uses TRBV7-8 with TRBJ2-6, with TRBD1 as a possible D gene (6 bases). V lost 1 base to trimming and J lost 11 bases, with 21 bases between them. Per germline, CDR1 SGHVS and CDR2 FQNEAQ. There are 17 residues in the CDR3. Here the CDR3 DNA reads TGTGCCAGCAGCTTAGGCCTCCATGGACAGCATATGTACGTCCTGACTTTC. Protein product: CASSLGLHGQHMYVLTF.

This chain links TRBV19 with TRBJ2-2, with no clear D. The V gene's germline CDR1 is LNHDA and CDR2 SQIVND (reference sequence). V shed 1 base and J shed 3 bases, with 12 bases lying between them. The CDR3 contains 16 residues. DNA for the CDR3: TGTGCCAGTAGTATAGGGGTCGAGCGTTACACCGGGGAGCTGTTTTTT. Its protein product is CASSIGVERYTGELFF.

The V call is TRBV19, the J call TRBJ1-2; D may be TRBD1 (5 bases). Germline V CDR1 and CDR2: LNHDA, SQIVND (reference sequence). The CDR3 has 13 amino acids. V dropped 4 bases and J dropped 12 bases, with 18 bases sitting between them. The CDR3 DNA is TGTGCCAGTAGTACCCCCGGGGGAGCTGGAAACACCTTC. Protein product: CASSTPGGAGNTF.

The V and J genes are TRBV19 and TRBJ1-5, with D hard to call. V was clipped by 9 bases and J by 5 bases, with 20 bases between them. This CDR3 region has 15 residues. Looked up from germline, CDR1 is LNHDA and CDR2 is SQIVND (reference sequence). The CDR3, as DNA: TGTGCCAGCAGCCAAGAGTGGTTGTCGTATCAGCCCCAGCATTTT. This codes for CASSQEWLSYQPQHF.

This clonotype was recorded many times. The CDR3 DNA is TGTGCCAGCAGTGTGAGCGAGCAGTACTTC. Translating it yields CASSVSEQYF. This sequence joins TRBV2 and TRBJ2-7; D unresolved. The CDR3 length is 10 residues. From germline, CDR1 is SNHLY and CDR2 FYNNEI. Trimming left V 4 bases short and J 6 bases short, with 4 bases between.

In its sample, this clonotype was seen a few times. This chain links TRBV20-1 with TRBJ1-1, with TRBD1 matching 8 bases. Unmatched junction bases numbered 11, after V lost 5 bases and J lost 6 bases. The CDR3 length is 14 residues. Germline values: CDR1 DFQATT, CDR2 SNEGSKA (reference sequence). Written as DNA, the CDR3 is TGCAGTGCTCCCCCGGACAGGGATAGGGCTGAAGCTTTCTTT. Its translation is CSAPPDRDRAEAFF.

With respect to this clonotype: Since a much larger clone is just one base distant, this may be a read error. The chain couples TRBV7-9 to TRBJ2-5; no clear D. The CDR3 has 12 residues. Germline CDR1 reads SEHNR; CDR2 reads FQNEAQ (reference sequence). V lost 3 bases and J lost 6, with 8 bases in between. The CDR3 region is CASSFSQKTQYF. The CDR3 coding sequence is TGTGCCAGCAGCTTCTCTCAAAAGACCCAGTACTTC.

The V call is TRBV6-6, the J call TRBJ2-5, with a weak D call TRBD2 (6 bases). This CDR3 has 14 amino acids. V lost 4 bases and J lost 4, with 13 bases in between. The germline V gene has CDR1 MNHNY and CDR2 SVGAGI (reference sequence). The CDR3 nucleotides are TGTGCCAGCAGTTCCGGTTGGCGGGGAGAGACCCAGTACTTC. This sequence encodes CASSSGWRGETQYF.

On this clonotype itself: A junction end diverges from the germline sequence, so it may reflect a read error. The V and J genes are TRBV19 and TRBJ1-5; unclear D gene. CDR3 length: 15 amino acids. Germline V gives CDR1 LNHDA, CDR2 SQIVND (reference sequence). The CDR3 DNA reads TGTGCCAGTAGTATAGGGGTGGGGAGTTTTCAGCCCCGGCATTTT. As protein: CASSIGVGSFQPRHF.

As regards this clonotype: A much larger clonotype is one base distant, so this may be a read error. The V and J genes are TRBV19 and TRBJ1-4; D remains unclear. Trimming took 9 bases from V and 7 from J, leaving 21 bases between them. The CDR3 has 15 residues. The V gene's germline CDR1 is LNHDA and CDR2 SQIVND (reference sequence). DNA of the CDR3: TGTGCCAGCCTTAAGTCGGAGGGAGGCTGTGAAAAACTGTTTTTT. It codes for CASLKSEGGCEKLFF. The variable domain in full, completed from reference TRBV19 and TRBJ1-4, reads DGGITQSPKYLFRKEGQNVTLSCEQNLNHDAMYWYRQDPGQGLRLIYYSQIVNDFQKGDIAEGYSVSREKKESFPLTVTSAQKNPTAFYLCASLKSEGGCEKLFFGSGTQLSVL.

As for this clonotype: Possible read error: a much larger clone is one base away. The chain joins TRBV2 to TRBJ2-5; 10 bases match TRBD1. The CDR3 has 15 residues. The V gene end was trimmed by 6 bases and the J gene end by 0 bases; junction bases not matched to a gene: 4. Germline-derived CDR1 and CDR2 are SNHLY and FYNNEI. CDR3 in DNA: TGTGCCAGCAGCTTAGGGACAGGGGACCAAGAGACCCAGTACTTC. Protein: CASSLGTGDQETQYF.

Notes on this clonotype: The junction shows a germline mismatch at one end, possibly a read error. This chain connects TRBV7-2 to TRBJ1-1; TRBD1 is a possible D gene (5 bases). Germline V gene data show CDR1 as SGHTA and CDR2 as FQGNSA. CDR3 length: 15 residues. The CDR3 bases are TGCGCCAGCAGCCAAGGGATAAGGGGTGGTACTGAAGCTTTCTTT. It is translated as CASSQGIRGGTEAFF. Combining the CDR3 with reference TRBV7-2 and TRBJ1-1 gives the whole variable domain GAGVSQSPSNKVTEKGKDVELRCDPISGHTALYWYRQSLGQGLEFLIYFQGNSAPDKSGLPSDRFSAERTGGSVSTLTIQRTQQEDSAVYLCASSQGIRGGTEAFFGQGTRLTVV.